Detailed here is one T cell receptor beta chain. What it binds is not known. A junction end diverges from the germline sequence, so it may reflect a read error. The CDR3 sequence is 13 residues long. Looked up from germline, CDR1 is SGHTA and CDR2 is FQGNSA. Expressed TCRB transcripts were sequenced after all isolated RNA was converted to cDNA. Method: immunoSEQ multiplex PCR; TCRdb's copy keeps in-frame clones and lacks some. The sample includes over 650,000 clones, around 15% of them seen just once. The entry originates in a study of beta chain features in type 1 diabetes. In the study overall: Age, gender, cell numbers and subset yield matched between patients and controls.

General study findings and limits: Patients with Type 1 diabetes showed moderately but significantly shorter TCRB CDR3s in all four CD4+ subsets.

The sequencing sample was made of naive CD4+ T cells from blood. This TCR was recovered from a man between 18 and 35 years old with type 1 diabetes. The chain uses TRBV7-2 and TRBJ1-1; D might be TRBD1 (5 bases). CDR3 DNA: TGTGCCAGCAGCCTAGCAGGGACCTATGAAGCTTTCTTT. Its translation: CASSLAGTYEAFF.